The clone carrying this T cell receptor beta chain was seen at least ten times. No antigen is known for it. This record comes from a study of breast tumors, draining lymph nodes, adjacent tissues. Study-wide results and caveats: Tumors had less TCR diversity than lymph nodes, more than nontumor tissue. The lymph node origin of tumor T cells was framed as consistent with a hypothesis, not demonstrated. Compared with basal-like, luminal-like tumors shared significantly more repertoire with nontumor tissue.

Samples came from axillary lymph nodes draining the breast cancer. TCRdb reanalysed the multiplex PCR reads using MiXCR and keeps one entry per CDR3 protein. The table has around 230,000 distinct CDR3 sequences, approximately 30% seen once; the top ten hold 1.4%. The TCR comes from a female donor with breast cancer. Some clones in this sample may be carry-over from other donors' samples. The sample was axillary lymph node tissue.

Here the CDR3 reads CASSSQVAGEQFF. The CDR3 DNA reads as TGTGCCAGCAGCTCTCAAGTAGCAGGTGAGCAGTTCTTC. The chain combines TRBV7-2 with TRBJ2-1; D gene ambiguous. Germline CDR1 reads SGHTA; CDR2 reads FQGNSA. This CDR3 is built from 13 residues. Trimming took 4 bases from V and 9 from J, leaving 13 bases between them. Variable domain in full (rest from reference TRBV7-2 and TRBJ2-1): GAGVSQSPSNKVTEKGKDVELRCDPISGHTALYWYRQSLGQGLEFLIYFQGNSAPDKSGLPSDRFSAERTGGSVSTLTIQRTQQEDSAVYLCASSSQVAGEQFFGPGTRLTVL.